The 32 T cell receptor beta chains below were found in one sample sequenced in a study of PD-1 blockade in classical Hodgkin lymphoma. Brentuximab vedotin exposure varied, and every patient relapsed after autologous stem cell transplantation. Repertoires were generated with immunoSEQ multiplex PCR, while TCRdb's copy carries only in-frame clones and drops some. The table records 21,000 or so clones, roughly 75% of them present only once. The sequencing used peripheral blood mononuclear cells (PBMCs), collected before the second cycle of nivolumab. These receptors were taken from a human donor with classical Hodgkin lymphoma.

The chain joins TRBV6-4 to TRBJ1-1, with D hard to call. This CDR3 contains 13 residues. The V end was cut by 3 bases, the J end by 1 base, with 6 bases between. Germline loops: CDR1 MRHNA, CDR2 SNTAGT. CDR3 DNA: TGTGCCAGCAGTGAATTGAGGAACACTGAAGCTTTCTTT. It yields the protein CASSELRNTEAFF.

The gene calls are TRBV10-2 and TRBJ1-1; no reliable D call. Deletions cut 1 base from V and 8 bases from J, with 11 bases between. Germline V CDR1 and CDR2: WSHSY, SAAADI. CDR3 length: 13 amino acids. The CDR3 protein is CASSELSDGEAFF. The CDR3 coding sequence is TGCGCCAGCAGTGAGTTATCGGACGGCGAAGCTTTCTTT.

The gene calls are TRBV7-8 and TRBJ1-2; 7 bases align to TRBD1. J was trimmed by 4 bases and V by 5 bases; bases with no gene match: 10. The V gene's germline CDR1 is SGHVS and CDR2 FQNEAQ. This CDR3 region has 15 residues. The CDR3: CASSPGGGAGYGYTF. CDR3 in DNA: TGTGCCAGCAGCCCAGGGGGGGGCGCGGGCTATGGCTACACCTTC.

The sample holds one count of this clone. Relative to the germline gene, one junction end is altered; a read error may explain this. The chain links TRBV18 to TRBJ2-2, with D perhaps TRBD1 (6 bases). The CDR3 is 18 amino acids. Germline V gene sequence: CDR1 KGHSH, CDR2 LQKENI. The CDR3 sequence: CASPPITGTFANTGELFF. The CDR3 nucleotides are TGTGCCAGCCCACCAATCACCGGGACATTTGCGAACACCGGGGAGCTGTTTTTT.

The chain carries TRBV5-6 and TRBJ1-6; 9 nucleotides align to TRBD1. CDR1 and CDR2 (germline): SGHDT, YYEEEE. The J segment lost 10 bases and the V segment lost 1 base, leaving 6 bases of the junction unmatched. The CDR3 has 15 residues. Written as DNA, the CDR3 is TGTGCCAGCAGCTTGTTGGGGACAGGGACGTCACCCCTCCACTTT. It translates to CASSLLGTGTSPLHF.

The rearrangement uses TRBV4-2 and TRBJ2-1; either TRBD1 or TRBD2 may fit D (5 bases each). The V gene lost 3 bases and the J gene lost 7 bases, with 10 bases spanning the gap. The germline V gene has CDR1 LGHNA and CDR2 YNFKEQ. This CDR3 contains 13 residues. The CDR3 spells CASSQGVENEQFF. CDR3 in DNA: TGTGCCAGCAGCCAGGGGGTGGAGAATGAGCAGTTCTTC.

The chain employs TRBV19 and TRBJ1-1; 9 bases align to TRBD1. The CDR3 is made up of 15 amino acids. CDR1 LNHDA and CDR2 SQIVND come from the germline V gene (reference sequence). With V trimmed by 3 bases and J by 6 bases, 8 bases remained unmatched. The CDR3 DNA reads TGTGCCAGTAGTATGAACAGGGGGCGCGGGGCTGAAGCTTTCTTT. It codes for CASSMNRGRGAEAFF.

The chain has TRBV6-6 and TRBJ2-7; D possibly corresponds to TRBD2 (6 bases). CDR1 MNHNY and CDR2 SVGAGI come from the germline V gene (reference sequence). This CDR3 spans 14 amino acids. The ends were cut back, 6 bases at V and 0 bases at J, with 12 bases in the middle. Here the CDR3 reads CASRKDGSSYEQYF. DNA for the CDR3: TGTGCCAGCAGAAAGGACGGGAGCTCCTACGAGCAGTACTTC.

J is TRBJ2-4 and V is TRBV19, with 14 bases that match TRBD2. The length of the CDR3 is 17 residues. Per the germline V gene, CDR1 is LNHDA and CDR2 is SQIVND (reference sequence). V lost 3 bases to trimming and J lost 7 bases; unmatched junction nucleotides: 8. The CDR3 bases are TGTGCCAGTAGTATCGGACTAGCGGGAGGTATATGGAACATTCAGTACTTC. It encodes CASSIGLAGGIWNIQYF.

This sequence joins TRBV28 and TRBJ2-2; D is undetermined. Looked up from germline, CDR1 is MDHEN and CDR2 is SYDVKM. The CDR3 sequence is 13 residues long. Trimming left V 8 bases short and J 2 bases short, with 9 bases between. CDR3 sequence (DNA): TGTGCCAGCTTTTCGCCCAACACCGGGGAGCTGTTTTTT. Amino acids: CASFSPNTGELFF. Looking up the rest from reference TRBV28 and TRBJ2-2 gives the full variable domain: DVKVTQSSRYLVKRTGEKVFLECVQDMDHENMFWYRQDPGLGLRLIYFSYDVKMKEKGDIPEGYSVSREKKERFSLILESASTNQTSMYLCASFSPNTGELFFGEGSRLTVL.

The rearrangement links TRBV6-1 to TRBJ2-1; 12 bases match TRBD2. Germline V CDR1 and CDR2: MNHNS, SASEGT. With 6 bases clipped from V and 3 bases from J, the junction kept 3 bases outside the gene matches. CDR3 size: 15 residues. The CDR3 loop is CASSRLAGDYNEQFF. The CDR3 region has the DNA TGTGCCAGCAGCCGACTAGCGGGGGACTACAATGAGCAGTTCTTC.

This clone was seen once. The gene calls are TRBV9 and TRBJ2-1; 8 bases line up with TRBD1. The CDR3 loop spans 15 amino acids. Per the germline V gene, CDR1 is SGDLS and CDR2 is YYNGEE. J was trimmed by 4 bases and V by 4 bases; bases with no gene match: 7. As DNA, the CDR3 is TGTGCCAGCAGCTCACAGGGGGTTCCTTACAATGAGCAGTTCTTC. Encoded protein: CASSSQGVPYNEQFF. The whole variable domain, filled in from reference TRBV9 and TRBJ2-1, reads DSGVTQTPKHLITATGQRVTLRCSPRSGDLSVYWYQQSLDQGLQFLIQYYNGEERAKGNILERFSAQQFPDLHSELNLSSLELGDSALYFCASSSQGVPYNEQFFGPGTRLTVL.

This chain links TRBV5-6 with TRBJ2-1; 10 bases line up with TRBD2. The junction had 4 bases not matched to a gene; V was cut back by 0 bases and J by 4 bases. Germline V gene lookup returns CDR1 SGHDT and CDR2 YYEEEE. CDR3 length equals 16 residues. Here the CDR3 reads CASSLEIAGGYNEQFF. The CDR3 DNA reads TGTGCCAGCAGCTTGGAGATAGCGGGGGGATACAATGAGCAGTTCTTC.

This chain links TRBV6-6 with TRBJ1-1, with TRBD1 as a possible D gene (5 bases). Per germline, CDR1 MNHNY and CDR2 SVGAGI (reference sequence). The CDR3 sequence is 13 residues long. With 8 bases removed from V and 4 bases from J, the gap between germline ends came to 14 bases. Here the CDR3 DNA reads TGTGCCAGCTTTCCAGGGTTGGGCACTGAAGCTTTCTTT. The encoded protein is CASFPGLGTEAFF.

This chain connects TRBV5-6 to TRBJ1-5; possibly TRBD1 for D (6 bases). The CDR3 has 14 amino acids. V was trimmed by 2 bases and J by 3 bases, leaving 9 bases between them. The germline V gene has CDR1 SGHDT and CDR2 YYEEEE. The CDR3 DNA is TGTGCCAGCAGCTTAACAGGGTCCAATCAGCCCCAGCATTTT. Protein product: CASSLTGSNQPQHF.

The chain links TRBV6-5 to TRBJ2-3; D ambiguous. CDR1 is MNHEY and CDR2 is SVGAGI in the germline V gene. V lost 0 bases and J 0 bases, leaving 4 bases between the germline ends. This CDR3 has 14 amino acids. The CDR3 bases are TGTGCCAGCAGTTACTCTTCTAGCACAGATACGCAGTATTTT. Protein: CASSYSSSTDTQYF.

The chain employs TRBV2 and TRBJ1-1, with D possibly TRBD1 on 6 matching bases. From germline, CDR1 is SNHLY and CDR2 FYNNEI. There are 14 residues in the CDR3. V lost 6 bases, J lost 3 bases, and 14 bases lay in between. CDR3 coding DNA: TGTGCCAGCAGAAGGGGGGGCCAAGACACTGAAGCTTTCTTT. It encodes CASRRGGQDTEAFF.

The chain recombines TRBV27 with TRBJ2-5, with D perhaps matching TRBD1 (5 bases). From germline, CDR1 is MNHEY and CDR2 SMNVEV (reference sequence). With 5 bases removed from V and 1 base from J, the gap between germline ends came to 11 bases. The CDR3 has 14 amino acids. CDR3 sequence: CASSARQFQETQYF. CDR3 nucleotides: TGTGCCAGCAGTGCAAGACAGTTCCAAGAGACCCAGTACTTC.

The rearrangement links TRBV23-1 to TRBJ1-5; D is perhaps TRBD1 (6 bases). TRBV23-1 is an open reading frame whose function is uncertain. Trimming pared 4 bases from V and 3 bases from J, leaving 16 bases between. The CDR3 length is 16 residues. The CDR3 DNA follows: TGCGCCAGCAGTCCTAACGACAGGCCCTCCAATCAGCCCCAGCATTTT. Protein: CASSPNDRPSNQPQHF.

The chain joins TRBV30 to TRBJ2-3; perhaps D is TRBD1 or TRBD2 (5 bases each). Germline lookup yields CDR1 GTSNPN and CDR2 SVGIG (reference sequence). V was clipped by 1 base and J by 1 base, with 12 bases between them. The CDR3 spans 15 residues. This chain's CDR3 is CAWSGSGRGTDTQYF. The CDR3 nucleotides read TGTGCCTGGAGTGGTTCGGGACGGGGCACAGATACGCAGTATTTT.

The CDR3 here is CASKGDSSSGNTIYF. CDR3 nucleotides: TGTGCCAGCAAGGGAGACAGCTCCTCTGGAAACACCATATATTTT. The rearrangement links TRBV6-6 to TRBJ1-3, with a possible D match to TRBD1 (5 bases). Germline CDR1 is MNHNY and CDR2 is SVGAGI (reference sequence). V lost 7 bases and J lost 0, with 13 bases in between. The CDR3 length is 15 residues.

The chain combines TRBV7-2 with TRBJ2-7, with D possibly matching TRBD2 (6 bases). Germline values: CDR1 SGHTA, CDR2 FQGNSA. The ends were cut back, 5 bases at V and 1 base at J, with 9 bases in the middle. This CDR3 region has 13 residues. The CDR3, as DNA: TGTGCCAGCAGCGTGACTAGTTCCTACGAGCAGTACTTC. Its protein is CASSVTSSYEQYF.

CDR3 coding DNA: TGTGCCAGCTCACCATCGGGGAGGAACACTGAAGCTTTCTTT. It encodes CASSPSGRNTEAFF. The rearrangement links TRBV18 to TRBJ1-1; D is unclear. Germline V gene sequence: CDR1 KGHSH, CDR2 LQKENI. V lost 2 bases to trimming and J lost 1 base, with 8 bases between them. CDR3 length equals 14 residues.

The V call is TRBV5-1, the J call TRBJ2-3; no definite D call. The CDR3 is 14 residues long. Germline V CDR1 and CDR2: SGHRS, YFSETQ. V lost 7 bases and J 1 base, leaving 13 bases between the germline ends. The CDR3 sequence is CASGIEDGTDTQYF. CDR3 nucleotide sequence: TGCGCCAGCGGCATCGAAGACGGCACAGATACGCAGTATTTT.

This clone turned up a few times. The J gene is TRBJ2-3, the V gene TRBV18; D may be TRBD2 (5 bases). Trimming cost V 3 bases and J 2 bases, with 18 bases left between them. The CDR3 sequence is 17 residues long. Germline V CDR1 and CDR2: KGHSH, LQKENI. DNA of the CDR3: TGTGCCAGCTCACCCTACTGGATCCTCGGGGACACAGATACGCAGTATTTT. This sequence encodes CASSPYWILGDTDTQYF.

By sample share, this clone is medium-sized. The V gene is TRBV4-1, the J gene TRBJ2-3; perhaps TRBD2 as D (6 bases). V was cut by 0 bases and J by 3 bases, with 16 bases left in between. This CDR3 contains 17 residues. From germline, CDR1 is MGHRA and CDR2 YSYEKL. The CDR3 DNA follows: TGCGCCAGCAGCCAAGATCCGGGAGTTCGGGGGACAGATACGCAGTATTTT. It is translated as CASSQDPGVRGTDTQYF.

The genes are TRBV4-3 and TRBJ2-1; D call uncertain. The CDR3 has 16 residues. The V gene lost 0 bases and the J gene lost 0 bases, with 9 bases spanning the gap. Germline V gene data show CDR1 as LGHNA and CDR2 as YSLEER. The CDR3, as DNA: TGCGCCAGCAGCCAAGACTCTGTTAGCTCCTACAATGAGCAGTTCTTC. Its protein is CASSQDSVSSYNEQFF.

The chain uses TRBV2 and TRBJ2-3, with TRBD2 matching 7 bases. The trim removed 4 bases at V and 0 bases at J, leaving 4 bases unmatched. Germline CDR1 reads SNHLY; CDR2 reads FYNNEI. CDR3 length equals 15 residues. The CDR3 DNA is TGTGCCAGCAGTGCTAGCGGTTTTAGCACAGATACGCAGTATTTT. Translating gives CASSASGFSTDTQYF.

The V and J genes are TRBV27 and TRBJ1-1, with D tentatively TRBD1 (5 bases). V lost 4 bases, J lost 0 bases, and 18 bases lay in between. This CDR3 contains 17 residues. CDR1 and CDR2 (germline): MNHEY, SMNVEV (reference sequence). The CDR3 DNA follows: TGTGCCAGCAGTTCCTCTCGTACAGGTATGGTGAACACTGAAGCTTTCTTT. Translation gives CASSSSRTGMVNTEAFF.

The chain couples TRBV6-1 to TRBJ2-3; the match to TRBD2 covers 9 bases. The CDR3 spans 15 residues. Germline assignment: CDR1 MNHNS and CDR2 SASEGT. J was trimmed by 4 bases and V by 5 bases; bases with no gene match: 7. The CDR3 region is CASSSLAGWADTQYF. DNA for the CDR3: TGTGCCAGCAGTTCCCTAGCGGGGTGGGCAGATACGCAGTATTTT.

The CDR3 bases are TGTGCCAGCTCCCCGATGGGTTGGCTGGGGAACACTGAAGCTTTCTTT. It is translated as CASSPMGWLGNTEAFF. V and J are TRBV18 and TRBJ1-1; the D is unclear. CDR1 and CDR2 from the germline V gene are KGHSH and LQKENI. The CDR3 runs 16 residues. V shed 6 bases and J shed 1 base, with 18 bases lying between them. Filled out from reference TRBV18 and TRBJ1-1, the complete variable domain reads NAGVMQNPRHLVRRRGQEARLRCSPMKGHSHVYWYRQLPEEGLKFMVYLQKENIIDESGMPKERFSAEFPKEGPSILRIQQVVRGDSAAYFCASSPMGWLGNTEAFFGQGTRLTVV.

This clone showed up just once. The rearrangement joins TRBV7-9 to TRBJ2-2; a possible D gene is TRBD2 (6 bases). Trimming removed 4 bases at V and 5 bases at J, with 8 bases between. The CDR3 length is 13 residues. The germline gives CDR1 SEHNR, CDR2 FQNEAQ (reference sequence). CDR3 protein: CASSSRGTGELFF. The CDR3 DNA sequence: TGTGCCAGCAGCTCGCGGGGAACCGGGGAGCTGTTTTTT.